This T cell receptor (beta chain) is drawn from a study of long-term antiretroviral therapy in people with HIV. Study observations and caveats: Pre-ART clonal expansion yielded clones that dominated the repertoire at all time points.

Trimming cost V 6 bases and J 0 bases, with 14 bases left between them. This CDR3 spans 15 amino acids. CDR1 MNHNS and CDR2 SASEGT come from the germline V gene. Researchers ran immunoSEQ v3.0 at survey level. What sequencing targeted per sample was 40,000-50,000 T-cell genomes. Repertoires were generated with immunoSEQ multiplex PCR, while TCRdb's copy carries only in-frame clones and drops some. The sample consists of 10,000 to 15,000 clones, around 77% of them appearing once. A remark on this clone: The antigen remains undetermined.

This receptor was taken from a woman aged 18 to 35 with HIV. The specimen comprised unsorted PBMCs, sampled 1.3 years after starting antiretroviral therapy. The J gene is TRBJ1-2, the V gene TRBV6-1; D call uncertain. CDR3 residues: CASRSSGRANYGYTF. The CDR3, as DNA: TGTGCCAGCAGATCGTCCGGGAGAGCTAACTATGGCTACACCTTC.